This T cell receptor beta chain was sequenced in a study of shared clonotypes between healthy human individuals. The study drew all its donors from Caucasian adults living in Nashville, Tennessee. Memory CD4+ cells were the fraction left after CD45RA+ naive selection. The CDR3 contains 13 residues. Germline V gene sequence: CDR1 SGHAT, CDR2 FQDESV (reference sequence). Trimming shortened V by 3 bases and J by 1 base, and 6 bases separated the two germline ends. Method: immunoSEQ multiplex PCR; TCRdb's copy keeps in-frame clones and lacks some. In the table there are some 2 million clones, around 95% of which are singletons.

The receptor comes from a man between 18 and 29 years old in good health. The gene calls are TRBV11-1 and TRBJ1-1; perhaps TRBD1 as D (5 bases). Sequences were obtained from naive CD4+ T cells sorted from blood. Subset described: CD45RA+ positively selected. The CDR3 DNA sequence: TGTGCCAGCAGCTTTACAGGGAACACTGAAGCTTTCTTT. This translates into CASSFTGNTEAFF.